These T cell receptor beta chains were read from a single sample in a study of response to subunit inactivated influenza vaccine. Using its own MiXCR run on the RT-PCR reads, TCRdb lists one record per CDR3 protein. The sample holds 710,000 or so distinct CDR3 sequences; around a sixth are singletons and the top ten take around a tenth. Source: PBMCs from blood, taken 11 to 12 days after vaccination. The receptors derive from a man between 45 and 60 years old who received an inactivated influenza vaccine. CDR3s include the opening cysteine and the closing phenylalanine or tryptophan. A D gene is named only where the DNA matches it firmly. Not every row has a clone size; where given, it reads once, few, many or a size class.

v_call	d_call	j_call	clone_size	cdr3_aa	cdr3_nt
TRBV4-1	.	TRBJ2-7	.	CASSRNRVYEQYF	TGCGCCAGCAGCCGTAACAGGGTCTACGAGCAGTACTTC
TRBV10-3	.	TRBJ2-7	.	CAISEGRTDEQYF	TGTGCCATCAGTGAGGGCCGGACCGACGAGCAGTACTTC
TRBV6-2/TRBV6-3	.	TRBJ2-6	.	CASKEDGQADSGANVLTF	TGTGCCAGCAAAGAGGATGGTCAGGCGGACTCTGGGGCCAACGTCCTGACTTTC
TRBV4-3	.	TRBJ2-7	few	CASSQVRGAVREQYF	TGCGCCAGCAGCCAAGTCCGGGGGGCGGTGAGGGAGCAGTACTTC
TRBV7-9	TRBD2	TRBJ2-1	.	CASSQAGIHKEQFF	TGTGCCAGCAGCCAAGCGGGAATCCACAAGGAGCAGTTCTTC
TRBV6-1	TRBD1	TRBJ1-5	.	CASIERPPRGQGNQPQHF	TGTGCCAGCATCGAAAGGCCCCCCAGGGGGCAGGGCAATCAGCCCCAGCATTTT
TRBV20-1	TRBD1	TRBJ1-5	.	CSAKQGNQPQHF	TGCAGTGCTAAACAGGGGAATCAGCCCCAGCATTTT
TRBV11-2	TRBD2	TRBJ2-1	.	CASSLDSASGGDWIF	TGTGCCAGCAGCTTAGATTCGGCTAGCGGGGGGGATTGGATCTTC
TRBV6-5	.	TRBJ1-5	.	CASSFRRNQPQHF	TGTGCCAGCAGTTTCCGCAGGAATCAGCCCCAGCATTTT
TRBV20-1	.	TRBJ1-2	.	CSATATPTYGYTF	TGCAGTGCTACCGCCACCCCCACGTATGGCTACACCTTC
TRBV27	TRBD1	TRBJ2-7	many	CASSYRDRSSYEQYF	TGTGCCAGCAGTTACCGGGACAGGAGCTCCTACGAGCAGTACTTC
TRBV18	.	TRBJ1-2	.	CASSPDRKGYTF	TGTGCCAGCTCACCGGATAGGAAAGGCTACACCTTC
TRBV27	.	TRBJ1-1	few	CASRGGGGVNTEAFF	TGTGCCAGCAGGGGGGGCGGCGGGGTGAACACTGAAGCTTTCTTT
TRBV6-2/TRBV6-3	TRBD1	TRBJ2-2	few	CASSYRGTGGAVTGELFF	TGTGCCAGCAGTTACCGGGGGACAGGGGGCGCGGTGACCGGGGAGCTGTTTTTT
TRBV7-9	TRBD1	TRBJ2-5	.	CASSPSEGAGETQYF	TGTGCCAGCAGCCCCTCCGAGGGGGCGGGAGAGACCCAGTACTTC
TRBV4-3	.	TRBJ1-2	.	CASSQDGGRYGYTF	TGCGCCAGCAGCCAAGATGGGGGCCGATATGGCTACACCTTC
TRBV18	.	TRBJ1-2	.	CASSPTRDGYTF	TGTGCCAGCTCTCCCACCCGGGACGGCTACACCTTC
TRBV4-2	TRBD2	TRBJ2-7	few	CASSQEGGRAYEQYF	TGTGCCAGCAGCCAAGAAGGCGGGAGGGCCTACGAGCAGTACTTC
TRBV4-1	TRBD2	TRBJ2-1	.	CASSLQTASGYNEQFF	TGCGCCAGCAGCTTACAAACAGCTAGCGGGTACAATGAGCAGTTCTTC
TRBV5-6	TRBD2	TRBJ2-3	.	CASSSRLAGIDTQYF	TGTGCCAGCAGCAGTAGACTAGCGGGGATAGATACGCAGTATTTT
TRBV27	.	TRBJ1-2	.	CASSPTAFYGYTF	TGTGCCAGCAGTCCGACAGCCTTCTATGGCTACACCTTC